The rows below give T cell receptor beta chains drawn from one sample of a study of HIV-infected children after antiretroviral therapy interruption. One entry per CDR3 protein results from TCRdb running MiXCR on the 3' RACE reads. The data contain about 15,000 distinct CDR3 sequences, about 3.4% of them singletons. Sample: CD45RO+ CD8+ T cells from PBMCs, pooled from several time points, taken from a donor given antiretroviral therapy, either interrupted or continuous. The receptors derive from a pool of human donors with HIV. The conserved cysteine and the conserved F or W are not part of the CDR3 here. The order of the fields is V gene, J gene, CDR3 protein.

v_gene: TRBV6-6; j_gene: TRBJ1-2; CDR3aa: ASSEGRGRDGYT
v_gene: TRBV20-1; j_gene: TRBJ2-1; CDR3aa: SARGRVEHNEQF
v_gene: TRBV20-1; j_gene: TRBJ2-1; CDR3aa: SARHRDKTYNEQF
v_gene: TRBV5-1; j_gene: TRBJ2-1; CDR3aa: ASSATRDNEQF
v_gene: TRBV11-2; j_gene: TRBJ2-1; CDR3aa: ASSLDDYVSYNEQF
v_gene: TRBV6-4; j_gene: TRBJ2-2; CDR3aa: ASSDAGGETGELF
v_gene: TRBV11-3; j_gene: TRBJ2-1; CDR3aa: ASSEQGSYNEQF
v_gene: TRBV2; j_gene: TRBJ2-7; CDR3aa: ASSEMVNRGYYEQY
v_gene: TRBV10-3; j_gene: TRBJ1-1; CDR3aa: AIRPHKGPGQVNTEAF
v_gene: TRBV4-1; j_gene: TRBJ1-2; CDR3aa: ASSQGPGTYGYT
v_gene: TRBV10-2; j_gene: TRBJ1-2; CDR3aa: ASTIGDLSGYT
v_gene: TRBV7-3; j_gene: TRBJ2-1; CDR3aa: ASSRPGILNEQF
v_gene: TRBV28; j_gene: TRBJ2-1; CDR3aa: ASSRTGPRNEQF
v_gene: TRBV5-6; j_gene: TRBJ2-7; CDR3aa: ASSSTGRITYEQY
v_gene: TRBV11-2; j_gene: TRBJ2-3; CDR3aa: ASSFLSGGGTQY
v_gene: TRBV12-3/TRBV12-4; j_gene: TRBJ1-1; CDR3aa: ASSPRWTEAF
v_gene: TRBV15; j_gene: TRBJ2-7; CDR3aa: ATRSSGKAYEQY
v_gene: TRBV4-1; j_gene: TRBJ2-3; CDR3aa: ASSQDTRDRSTDTQY
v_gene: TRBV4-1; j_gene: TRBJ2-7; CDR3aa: ASSHLPGGGEQY
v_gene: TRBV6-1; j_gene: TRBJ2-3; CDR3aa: ASSATLGGTDTQY
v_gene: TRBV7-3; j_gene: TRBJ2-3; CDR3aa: ASSSGLPDTQY
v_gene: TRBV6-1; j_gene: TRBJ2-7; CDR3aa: ASSDLAAGVDEQY
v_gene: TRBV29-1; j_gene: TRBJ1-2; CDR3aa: SVHLQGRGSDGYT
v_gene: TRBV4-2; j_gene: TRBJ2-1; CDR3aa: ASSQETSGVYNEQF
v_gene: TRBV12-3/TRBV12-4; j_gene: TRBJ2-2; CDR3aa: ASRAGELF
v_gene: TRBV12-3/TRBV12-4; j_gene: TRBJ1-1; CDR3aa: ASSPAGGGTEAF
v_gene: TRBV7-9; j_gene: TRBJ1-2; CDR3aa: ASSLTGSSYGYT
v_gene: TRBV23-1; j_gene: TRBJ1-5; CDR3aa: ASTAIEGVSPQH
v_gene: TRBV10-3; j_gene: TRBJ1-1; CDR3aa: AISHKQGGTEAF
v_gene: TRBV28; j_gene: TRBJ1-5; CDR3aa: ASSLGQGYRQPQH
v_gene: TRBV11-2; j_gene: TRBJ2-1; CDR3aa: ASSLFWDSYNEQF
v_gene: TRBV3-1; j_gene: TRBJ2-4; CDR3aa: ASSQVTQRGKNIQY
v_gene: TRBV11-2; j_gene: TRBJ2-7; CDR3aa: ASSFLSGTGEQY
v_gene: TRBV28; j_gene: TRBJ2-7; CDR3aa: ASKLTGPRYEQY
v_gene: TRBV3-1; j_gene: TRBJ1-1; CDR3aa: ASSPFGTENTEAF
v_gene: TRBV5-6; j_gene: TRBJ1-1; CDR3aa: ASSLDMAWGAEAF
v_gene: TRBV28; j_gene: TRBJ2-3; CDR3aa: ASSNRGEGMGLTDTQY
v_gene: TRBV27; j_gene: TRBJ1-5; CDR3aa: ASSPQIPAYSNQPQH
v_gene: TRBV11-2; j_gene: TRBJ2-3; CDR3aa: ASSLRRSLLTDTQY
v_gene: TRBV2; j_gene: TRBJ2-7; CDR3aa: ASSDEADEQY
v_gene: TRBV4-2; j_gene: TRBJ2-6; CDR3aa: ASSQDNSGANVLT
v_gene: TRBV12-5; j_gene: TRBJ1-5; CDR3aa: ASGSLGQRQDQPQH
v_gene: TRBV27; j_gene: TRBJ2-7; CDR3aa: ASSSRGRTSGGTYEQY
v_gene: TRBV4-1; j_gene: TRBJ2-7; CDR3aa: ASSQEESGGGYEQY
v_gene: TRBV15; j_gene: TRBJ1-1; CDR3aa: ATSRDGQGVTEAF
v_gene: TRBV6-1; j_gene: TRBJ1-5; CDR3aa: ASSEQEGASQPQH
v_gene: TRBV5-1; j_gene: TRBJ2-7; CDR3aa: ASSLGQGNEQY
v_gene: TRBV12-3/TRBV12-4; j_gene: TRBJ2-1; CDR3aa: ASSLGGEQF
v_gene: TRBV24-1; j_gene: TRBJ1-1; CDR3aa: ATSDSAGVNTEAF
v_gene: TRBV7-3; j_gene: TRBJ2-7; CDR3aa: ASSLTGINEQY
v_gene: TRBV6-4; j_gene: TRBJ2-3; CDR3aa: ASSGGGGTDTQY
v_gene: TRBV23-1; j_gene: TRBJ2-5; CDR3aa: ASRETQY
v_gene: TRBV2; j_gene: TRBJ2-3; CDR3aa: ASSPNEIGGPRGISDTQY
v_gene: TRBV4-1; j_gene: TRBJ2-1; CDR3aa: ASSHSTGNNEQF
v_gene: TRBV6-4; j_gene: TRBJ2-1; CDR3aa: ATGTSSSYNEQF
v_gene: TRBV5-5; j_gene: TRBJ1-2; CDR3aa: ASSHTGTGVISSGGYT
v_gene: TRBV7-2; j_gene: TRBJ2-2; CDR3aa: ASSYRDRRAGELF
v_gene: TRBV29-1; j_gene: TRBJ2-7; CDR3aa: SVESRGGNREQY